This entry lists 11 T cell receptor beta chains sequenced from one sample in a study of cytomegalovirus exposure and HLA in healthy donors. Data came from immunoSEQ multiplex PCR; TCRdb stores just in-frame clones and leaves some out. The sample includes 180,000 or so clones, around nine tenths of them seen just once. The sequenced material came from PBMCs. The receptors derive from a woman in her 30s in good health and CMV-seronegative.

This chain connects TRBV5-4 to TRBJ2-3; D possibly corresponds to TRBD2 (7 bases). Germline loops: CDR1 SGHNT, CDR2 YYREEE (reference sequence). Trimming left V 8 bases short and J 0 bases short, with 16 bases between. The CDR3 covers 15 residues. CDR3: CASQAGGPSTDTQYF. The CDR3 DNA reads as TGTGCCAGTCAGGCCGGGGGGCCCAGCACAGATACGCAGTATTTT.

V gene TRBV6-1 combines with J gene TRBJ1-1; D might be TRBD1 (5 bases). V was clipped by 2 bases and J by 5 bases, with 12 bases between them. CDR1 and CDR2 from the germline V gene are MNHNS and SASEGT. The length of the CDR3 is 14 residues. CDR3 DNA: TGTGCCAGCAGTGAACGGGGGGGATGGACTGAAGCTTTCTTT. This translates into CASSERGGWTEAFF.

The chain links TRBV5-4 to TRBJ1-1; weak D call: TRBD1 (6 bases). Between the trimmed V and J ends, which lost 1 base and 2 bases, there was a span of 18 bases. In germline, CDR1 is SGHNT, CDR2 YYREEE (reference sequence). The CDR3 extends over 17 amino acids. The DNA of the CDR3 is TGTGCCAGCAGCTTGTTTTGGTGGCAGGGGAGAAACACTGAAGCTTTCTTT. Its translation is CASSLFWWQGRNTEAFF.

The chain uses TRBV4-3 and TRBJ1-1; maybe TRBD1 (5 bases). The length of the CDR3 is 13 residues. The germline V gene encodes CDR1 LGHNA and CDR2 YSLEER. Trimming took off 0 bases at V and 9 bases at J, with 11 bases between the two ends. The CDR3 sequence is CASSQDWDSQAFF. As DNA, the CDR3 is TGCGCCAGCAGCCAAGATTGGGACTCCCAAGCTTTCTTT.

V and J are TRBV2 and TRBJ2-7; TRBD1 matches at 10 bases. CDR1 SNHLY and CDR2 FYNNEI come from the germline V gene. J lost 5 bases, V lost 4 bases, and 5 bases had no gene match. This CDR3 region has 14 residues. The DNA for the CDR3 is TGTGCCAGCAGTGGGGGACAGGGGATTGACGAGCAGTACTTC. This encodes CASSGGQGIDEQYF.

The chain links TRBV4-2 to TRBJ2-3; maybe TRBD2 (6 bases). V was shortened by 4 bases and J by 2 bases, with 13 bases between the two germline ends. The CDR3 is 15 amino acids. Germline loops: CDR1 LGHNA, CDR2 YNFKEQ. The DNA for the CDR3 is TGTGCCAGCAGCCCCGACGGGGGTCTCACAGATACGCAGTATTTT. Translation: CASSPDGGLTDTQYF.

This clone was detected only once. This chain links TRBV5-1 with TRBJ2-5, with D possibly matching TRBD1 (5 bases). The length of the CDR3 is 14 residues. Trimming pared 4 bases from V and 2 bases from J, leaving 12 bases between. Germline CDR1 and CDR2: SGHRS and YFSETQ. The CDR3 bases are TGCGCCAGCAGCCCTGGACAAATTCAAGAGACCCAGTACTTC. It is translated as CASSPGQIQETQYF.

This sequence joins TRBV6-5 and TRBJ1-1; 9 bases fit TRBD1. Germline loops: CDR1 MNHEY, CDR2 SVGAGI. The CDR3 consists of 14 residues. Unmatched junction bases numbered 7, after V lost 6 bases and J lost 5 bases. The DNA for the CDR3 is TGTGCCAGCAGAAATACAGGGGGCAGGACTGAAGCTTTCTTT. Translating gives CASRNTGGRTEAFF.

This clone was picked up one time. This sequence joins TRBV5-6 and TRBJ1-6; D might be TRBD1 (5 bases). This CDR3 contains 13 residues. The V gene's germline CDR1 is SGHDT and CDR2 YYEEEE. V lost 5 bases, J lost 10 bases, and 13 bases lay in between. The CDR3 region has the DNA TGTGCCAGCAGTCGACAGTTCGGGTCACCCCTCCACTTT. This sequence encodes CASSRQFGSPLHF.

CDR3 amino acids: CASSTTSSLSSYNEQFF. CDR3 bases: TGTGCCAGCAGCACGACTAGCTCCCTCAGCTCCTACAATGAGCAGTTCTTC. The chain carries TRBV6-4 and TRBJ2-1; 7 bases are shared with TRBD2. The J segment lost 0 bases and the V segment lost 6 bases, leaving 11 bases of the junction unmatched. The CDR3 extends over 17 amino acids. The germline V gene has CDR1 MRHNA and CDR2 SNTAGT.

The sample holds a few counts of this clone. The chain uses TRBV7-9 and TRBJ2-7, with 10 bases lining up with TRBD1. This CDR3 has 13 residues. CDR1 and CDR2 (germline): SEHNR, FQNEAQ (reference sequence). V was clipped by 5 bases and J by 4 bases; unmatched bases: 2. This chain's CDR3 is CASSGTGDYEQYF. The CDR3 DNA reads as TGTGCCAGCAGCGGGACAGGGGATTACGAGCAGTACTTC.